One and the same sample provided the 24 T cell receptor beta chains below, sequenced in a study of T cell responses to AZD1222 COVID-19 vaccine. TCRdb keeps only in-frame clones here, not all; method: immunoSEQ multiplex PCR. In the table there are about 130,000 clones, roughly 84% of which are singletons. Sample: peripheral blood, taken on day 0 of AZD1222 vaccination. These receptors were taken from an adult in good health.

The chain recombines TRBV4-3 with TRBJ1-6; no definite D call. The length of the CDR3 is 14 residues. V was cut by 1 base and J by 9 bases, with 10 bases left in between. CDR1 LGHNA and CDR2 YSLEER come from the germline V gene. The DNA of the CDR3 is TGCGCCAGCAGCCAAGTGGACCTCTCTTCACCCCTCCACTTT. This encodes CASSQVDLSSPLHF.

Only one count was recorded for this clone. CDR3 region: CASSQGLRGLLYEQYF. The CDR3 DNA follows: TGCGCCAGCAGCCAAGGGTTGCGGGGACTACTCTACGAGCAGTACTTC. J is TRBJ2-7 and V is TRBV4-1; TRBD2 agrees at 7 bases. Germline-derived CDR1 and CDR2 are MGHRA and YSYEKL. The CDR3 totals 16 residues. Trimming removed 1 base from V and 3 bases from J; junction bases left unmatched: 9.

This clone showed up just a few times. The chain carries TRBV6-6 and TRBJ2-7, with 12 bases aligning to TRBD2. CDR1 is MNHNY and CDR2 is SVGAGI in the germline V gene (reference sequence). This CDR3 has 16 residues. V was pared by 2 bases and J by 4 bases, with 6 bases of the junction left unmatched. This chain's CDR3 is CASSYGVGTSGYEQYF. The CDR3, as DNA: TGTGCCAGCAGTTACGGAGTGGGGACTAGCGGGTACGAGCAGTACTTC.

In this sample, this clone turned up a few times. The rearrangement links TRBV6-1 to TRBJ2-7, with D possibly being TRBD1 (6 bases). The length of the CDR3 is 15 residues. Germline V gene lookup returns CDR1 MNHNS and CDR2 SASEGT. Trimming took 3 bases from V and 4 from J, leaving 16 bases between them. CDR3 residues: CASSELGQRPYEQYF. The CDR3 DNA reads TGTGCCAGCAGTGAGTTGGGACAACGTCCGTACGAGCAGTACTTC.

The chain combines TRBV4-1 with TRBJ1-1; TRBD1 agrees at 8 bases. The germline CDR1 and CDR2 sequences are MGHRA and YSYEKL. The J segment lost 0 bases and the V segment lost 4 bases, leaving 16 bases of the junction unmatched. The CDR3 length is 19 residues. The CDR3 region is CASSPIHPDRGKLNTEAFF. DNA for the CDR3: TGCGCCAGCAGCCCGATTCACCCTGACAGGGGCAAGCTGAACACTGAAGCTTTCTTT.

V usage is TRBV6-4 and J usage is TRBJ2-5; D ambiguous. V was shortened by 4 bases and J by 3 bases, with 6 bases between the two germline ends. The germline CDR1 and CDR2 sequences are MRHNA and SNTAGT. There are 12 residues in the CDR3. As DNA, the CDR3 is TGTGCCAGCAGTGGGGGTGAAGAGACCCAGTACTTC. It codes for CASSGGEETQYF.

V is TRBV3-1 (or the pseudogene TRBV3-2) and J is TRBJ2-7; TRBD1 is a possible D gene (6 bases). The CDR3 is made up of 16 amino acids. CDR1 and CDR2 (germline): LGHDT, YNNKEL (reference sequence). The V end was cut by 1 base, the J end by 5 bases, with 18 bases between. As DNA, the CDR3 is TGTGCCAGCAGCCAAGCCCCGTGGGGGCAGTCCCACGAGCAGTACTTC. This encodes CASSQAPWGQSHEQYF.

This clone was picked up one time. This chain connects TRBV20-1 to TRBJ2-2; no firm D call. Germline assignment: CDR1 DFQATT and CDR2 SNEGSKA (reference sequence). With 3 bases removed from V and 7 bases from J, the gap between germline ends came to 6 bases. The CDR3 length is 11 residues. The CDR3 sequence: CSARRNGELFF. For the CDR3, the DNA is TGCAGTGCTAGGAGGAACGGGGAGCTGTTTTTT.

The chain uses TRBV7-2 and TRBJ2-5; D ambiguous. The germline V gene has CDR1 SGHTA and CDR2 FQGNSA. This CDR3 is built from 13 residues. V was trimmed by 5 bases and J by 5 bases, leaving 12 bases between them. The CDR3 bases are TGTGCCAGCAGCCCTCTTCACCTGGAGACCCAGTACTTC. Protein product: CASSPLHLETQYF. The whole variable domain, filled in from reference TRBV7-2 and TRBJ2-5, reads GAGVSQSPSNKVTEKGKDVELRCDPISGHTALYWYRQSLGQGLEFLIYFQGNSAPDKSGLPSDRFSAERTGGSVSTLTIQRTQQEDSAVYLCASSPLHLETQYFGPGTRLLVL.

The V gene is TRBV30, the J gene TRBJ1-4; D uncertain. The germline V gene has CDR1 GTSNPN and CDR2 SVGIG (reference sequence). V was pared by 0 bases and J by 4 bases, with 9 bases between. This CDR3 contains 14 residues. CDR3 sequence: CAWSVPGDNEKLFF. CDR3 coding DNA: TGTGCCTGGAGTGTTCCCGGGGATAATGAAAAACTGTTTTTT.

The DNA of the CDR3 is TGTGCCAGCTCAAAGGGCGGGAGCAACACTGAAGCTTTCTTT. Translating gives CASSKGGSNTEAFF. This chain links TRBV18 with TRBJ1-1; D ambiguous. V was trimmed by 5 bases and J by 2 bases, leaving 12 bases between them. The germline V gene encodes CDR1 KGHSH and CDR2 LQKENI. The CDR3 is made up of 14 amino acids.

Regarding this clone: This sample also contains other DNA sequences that code for the same CDR3. The genes are TRBV3-1 (or the pseudogene TRBV3-2) and TRBJ2-3; no clear D gene. The germline V gene encodes CDR1 LGHDT and CDR2 YNNKEL (reference sequence). The CDR3 spans 12 residues. V lost 4 bases and J 0 bases, leaving 2 bases between the germline ends. The CDR3 region has the DNA TGTGCCAGCAGCCGTAGCACAGATACGCAGTATTTT. It codes for CASSRSTDTQYF.

Worth noting for this clone: Different DNA sequences within this sample yield the same CDR3. The chain has TRBV2 and TRBJ1-2; D gene uncertain. Germline V CDR1 and CDR2: SNHLY, FYNNEI. The CDR3 is 12 residues long. V was clipped by 2 bases and J by 5 bases, with 6 bases between them. As DNA, the CDR3 is TGTGCCAGCAGTGAAAAAGGGTATGGCTACACCTTC. Residues: CASSEKGYGYTF.

This chain uses TRBV27 with TRBJ1-2; weak D call: TRBD1 (5 bases). V lost 2 bases, J lost 7 bases, and 14 bases lay in between. The germline V gene encodes CDR1 MNHEY and CDR2 SMNVEV (reference sequence). The CDR3 spans 14 residues. CDR3 DNA: TGTGCCAGCAGTTTAAGGGCAGGGAGGACTGGCTACACCTTC. Amino acids: CASSLRAGRTGYTF.

This sequence joins TRBV11-3 and TRBJ2-2; weak D call: TRBD1 (5 bases). The CDR3 has 13 residues. Trimming took off 5 bases at V and 5 bases at J, with 9 bases between the two ends. Germline V CDR1 and CDR2: SGHNT, YENEEA. The CDR3 coding sequence is TGTGCCAGCAGCAACCGACAGACCGGGGAGCTGTTTTTT. It codes for CASSNRQTGELFF. The variable domain in full, completed from reference TRBV11-3 and TRBJ2-2, reads EAGVVQSPRYKIIEKKQPVAFWCNPISGHNTLYWYLQNLGQGPELLIRYENEEAVDDSQLPKDRFSAERLKGVDSTLKIQPAELGDSAVYLCASSNRQTGELFFGEGSRLTVL.

Notes on this clone: Other DNA sequences in this specimen translate into the identical CDR3. CDR3 protein: CASSPGPGYEQYF. The CDR3, as DNA: TGTGCCAGCAGCCCAGGCCCAGGGTACGAGCAGTACTTC. The chain uses TRBV7-9 and TRBJ2-7; D possibly corresponds to TRBD1 (5 bases). Germline V gives CDR1 SEHNR, CDR2 FQNEAQ (reference sequence). The CDR3 length is 13 residues. The germline V and J ends were trimmed by 5 bases and 4 bases, with 12 bases remaining between them.

The chain employs TRBV5-1 and TRBJ2-7, with D perhaps TRBD2 (6 bases). The ends were cut back, 8 bases at V and 2 bases at J, with 14 bases in the middle. The CDR3 is 13 residues long. Germline-derived CDR1 and CDR2 are SGHRS and YFSETQ. CDR3 region: CASRDGGAYEQYF. The CDR3 bases are TGCGCCAGTCGCGACGGGGGTGCCTACGAGCAGTACTTC. The complete variable domain, with remaining parts taken from reference TRBV5-1 and TRBJ2-7, reads KAGVTQTPRYLIKTRGQQVTLSCSPISGHRSVSWYQQTPGQGLQFLFEYFSETQRNKGNFPGRFSGRQFSNSRSEMNVSTLELGDSALYLCASRDGGAYEQYFGPGTRLTVT.

This clone was observed once. The chain joins TRBV2 to TRBJ1-4; D uncertain. Trimming stripped 3 bases from V and 4 bases from J, with 9 bases between. This CDR3 region has 14 residues. Germline CDR1 SNHLY, CDR2 FYNNEI. CDR3 nucleotide sequence: TGTGCCAGCAGTGAGGGGATCCTTAATGAAAAACTGTTTTTT. This sequence encodes CASSEGILNEKLFF.

This clone was observed a few times. This chain connects TRBV19 to TRBJ2-7; 7 nucleotides line up with TRBD1. The CDR3 is 15 amino acids. From germline, CDR1 is LNHDA and CDR2 SQIVND (reference sequence). The trim removed 5 bases at V and 2 bases at J, leaving 9 bases unmatched. The CDR3 region has the DNA TGTGCCAGTAGTGTCGGGACAGAATTACCCTACGAGCAGTACTTC. Its protein is CASSVGTELPYEQYF.

This chain connects TRBV12-2 to TRBJ1-6. TRBV12-2 is a pseudogene segment. The CDR3 is 13 amino acids. This CDR3 reads CPGPVLHNSPLHF. CDR3 DNA sequence: TGCCCGGGGCCAGTCTTGCATAATTCACCCCTCCACTTT.

The chain couples TRBV28 to TRBJ2-2; perhaps D is TRBD1 or TRBD2 (5 bases each). Germline V CDR1 and CDR2: MDHEN, SYDVKM. V was trimmed by 6 bases and J by 6 bases, leaving 20 bases between them. The CDR3 sequence is 16 residues long. The CDR3 DNA sequence: TGTGCCAGCAGAAGCACGGGACGCCCTAGACCCGGGGAGCTGTTTTTT. This encodes CASRSTGRPRPGELFF.

The J gene is TRBJ2-2, the V gene TRBV28, with 11 bases aligning to TRBD1. Losses at the gene ends were 6 bases for V and 3 bases for J; bases not matched to a gene: 3. The CDR3 contains 15 residues. CDR1 and CDR2 from the germline V gene are MDHEN and SYDVKM. This CDR3 reads CASSSGQGDTGELFF. The CDR3 DNA follows: TGTGCCAGCAGCTCGGGACAGGGGGACACCGGGGAGCTGTTTTTT.

The chain joins TRBV7-8 to TRBJ2-6, with D possibly being TRBD2 (6 bases). The V and J ends lost 1 base and 0 bases respectively, with 22 bases between them. Germline assignment: CDR1 SGHVS and CDR2 FQNEAQ. This CDR3 has 21 residues. In DNA form, the CDR3 reads TGTGCCAGCAGCTTAGTAGTGGGGAGGCAGAAGCTATTCTCTGGGGCCAACGTCCTGACTTTC. Translated: CASSLVVGRQKLFSGANVLTF.

The chain joins TRBV5-8 to TRBJ2-1, with D tentatively TRBD2 (7 bases). Trimming took 10 bases from V and 8 from J, leaving 16 bases between them. CDR3 size: 12 residues. Germline V gene lookup returns CDR1 SGHTS and CDR2 YDEGEE. CDR3 region: CAGGAVFYEQFF. DNA for the CDR3: TGTGCCGGGGGGGCCGTATTCTATGAGCAGTTCTTC.